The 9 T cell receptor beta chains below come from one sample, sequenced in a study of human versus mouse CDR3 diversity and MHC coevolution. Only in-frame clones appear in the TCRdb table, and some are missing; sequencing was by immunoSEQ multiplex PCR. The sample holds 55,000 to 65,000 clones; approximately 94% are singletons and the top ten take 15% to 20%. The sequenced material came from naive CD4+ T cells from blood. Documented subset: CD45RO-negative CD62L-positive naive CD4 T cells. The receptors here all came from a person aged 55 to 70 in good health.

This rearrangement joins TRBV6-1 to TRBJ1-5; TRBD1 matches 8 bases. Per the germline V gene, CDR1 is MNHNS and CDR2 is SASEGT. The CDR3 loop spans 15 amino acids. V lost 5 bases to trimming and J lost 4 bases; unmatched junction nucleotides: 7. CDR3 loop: CASSSGGAGNQPQHF. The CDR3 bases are TGTGCCAGCAGTTCAGGGGGCGCCGGGAATCAGCCCCAGCATTTT.

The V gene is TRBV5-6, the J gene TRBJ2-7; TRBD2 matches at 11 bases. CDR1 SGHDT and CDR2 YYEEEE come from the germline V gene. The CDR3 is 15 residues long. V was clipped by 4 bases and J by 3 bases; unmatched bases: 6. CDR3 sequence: CASSLRTSGFYEQYF. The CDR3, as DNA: TGTGCCAGCAGCCTCCGGACTAGCGGGTTCTACGAGCAGTACTTC.

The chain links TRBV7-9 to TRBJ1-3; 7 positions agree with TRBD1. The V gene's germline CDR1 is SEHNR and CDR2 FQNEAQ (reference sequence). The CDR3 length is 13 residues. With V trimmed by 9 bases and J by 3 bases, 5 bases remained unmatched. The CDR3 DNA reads TGTGCCAGTGCCCAGGGGGGTGGAAACACCATATATTTT. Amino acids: CASAQGGGNTIYF.

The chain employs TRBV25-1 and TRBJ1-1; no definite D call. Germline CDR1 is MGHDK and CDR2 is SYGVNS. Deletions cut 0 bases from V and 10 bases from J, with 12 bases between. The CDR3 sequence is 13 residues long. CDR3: CASSEYSITGAFF. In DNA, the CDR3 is TGTGCCAGCAGTGAATATTCTATTACCGGAGCTTTCTTT.

CDR3 residues: CASSQDPLARGQFF. Here the CDR3 DNA reads TGCGCCAGCAGCCAAGATCCCCTAGCGAGGGGTCAGTTCTTC. The chain recombines TRBV4-1 with TRBJ2-1; D may be TRBD2 (6 bases). CDR1 and CDR2 (germline): MGHRA, YSYEKL. V dropped 0 bases and J dropped 13 bases, with 16 bases sitting between them. The CDR3 loop spans 14 amino acids.

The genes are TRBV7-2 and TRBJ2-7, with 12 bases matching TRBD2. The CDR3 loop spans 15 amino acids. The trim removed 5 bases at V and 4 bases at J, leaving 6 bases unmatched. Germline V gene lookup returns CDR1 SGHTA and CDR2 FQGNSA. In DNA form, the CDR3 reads TGTGCCAGCAGCCTCGGACTAGCGGGATTGTACGAGCAGTACTTC. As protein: CASSLGLAGLYEQYF.

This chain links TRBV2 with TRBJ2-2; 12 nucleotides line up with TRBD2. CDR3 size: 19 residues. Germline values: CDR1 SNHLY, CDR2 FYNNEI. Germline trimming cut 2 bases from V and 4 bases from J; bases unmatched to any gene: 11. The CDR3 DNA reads TGTGCCAGCAGTGAAATGGGGCTAGCGGGAGGGCCTGGCACCGGGGAGCTGTTTTTT. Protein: CASSEMGLAGGPGTGELFF.

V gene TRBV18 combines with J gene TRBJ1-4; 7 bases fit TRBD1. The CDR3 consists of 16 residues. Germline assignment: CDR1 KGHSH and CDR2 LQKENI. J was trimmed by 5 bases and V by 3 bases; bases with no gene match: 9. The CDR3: CASSPPVAGGNEKLFF. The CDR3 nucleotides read TGTGCCAGCTCACCCCCCGTGGCAGGGGGGAATGAAAAACTGTTTTTT.

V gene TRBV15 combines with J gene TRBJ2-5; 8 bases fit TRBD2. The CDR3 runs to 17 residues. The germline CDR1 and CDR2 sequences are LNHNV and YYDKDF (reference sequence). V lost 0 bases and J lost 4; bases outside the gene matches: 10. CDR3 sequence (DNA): TGTGCCACCAGCAGAGAATATGTCGGGAGGGCCGGAGAGACCCAGTACTTC. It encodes CATSREYVGRAGETQYF.